This T cell receptor beta chain stems from a study of T cells after yellow fever vaccination. Study background: In the case of low-cell-number fractions, SMART-Seq v4 Ultra Low Input was used for preparation. General study points: The study re-detected most primary-vaccination clones after the booster (96% CD4, 80% to 90% CD8). A weaker but faster secondary response was observed, peaking on day 5 versus 15.

The CDR3 totals 12 residues. Germline loops: CDR1 DFQATT, CDR2 SNEGSKA (reference sequence). Deletions cut 5 bases from V and 3 bases from J, with 8 bases between. TCRdb reprocessed the 5' RACE reads with MiXCR, giving one entry per CDR3 protein. The top ten hold around 25% of the sample, which has a few hundred thousand distinct CDR3 sequences, approximately 4% seen once. This clonotype has a handful of counts. What it recognizes is unknown. This chain uses TRBV20-1 with TRBJ2-1; maybe TRBD1 (5 bases). This TCR derives from a man aged 18 to 30 who received the YFV17D yellow fever vaccine. The specimen comprised PBMCs, sampled 5 days after the yellow fever booster vaccination. The CDR3 region is CSALQGYNEQFF. Written as DNA, the CDR3 is TGCAGTGCTCTTCAGGGCTACAATGAGCAGTTCTTC.